This T cell receptor (beta chain) comes out of a study of identical twins. Trimming stripped 4 bases from V and 0 bases from J, with 12 bases between. This CDR3 has 15 residues. CDR1 SEHNR and CDR2 FQNEAQ come from the germline V gene (reference sequence). For this clonotype: Its antigen is undetermined.

The donor group consisted entirely of healthy Caucasians. TCRdb called the 5' RACE reads again in MiXCR, with one record for every CDR3 protein. The data show about 520,000 distinct CDR3 sequences, with around 20% seen just once and around 0.91% held by the top ten. General study points: Models underpredicted monozygotic twin sharing of out-of-frame TCR alpha.

This same sample was also part of a study on T cells expressing NK-cell markers. This second study says: Beta-chain profiling covered CD3+CD56+NKG2C+, CD3+CD56+NKG2C- and CD3+CD56-NKG2C+ sorted subsets.

This chain uses TRBV7-9 with TRBJ1-1; maybe TRBD1 (5 bases). The sequenced material came from CD4+ T cells sorted from blood. The receptor was derived from a young woman in good health. CDR3 protein: CASSSQRQMNTEAFF. The CDR3 nucleotides are TGTGCCAGCAGCTCTCAACGACAGATGAACACTGAAGCTTTCTTT.